A selection of T cell receptor beta chains follows, all from one sample in a study of chemoradiotherapy in HPV16-positive cancers. Sequenced by immunoSEQ multiplex PCR; TCRdb stores in-frame clones only, minus some. Among about 22,000 clones listed, 80% to 95% were seen once. The input for sequencing was blood, taken from a patient who underwent chemoradiotherapy. The receptor set was obtained from a human donor with HPV-associated anogenital cancer. Both conserved end residues are part of each CDR3. D genes are given only for firm matches. For some rows the clone size is stated as once, few or many, or as a class when expanded; others skip it.

abundance: once
d_gene: -
j_gene: TRBJ2-1
v_gene: TRBV11-1
CDR3nt: TGTGCCAGCAGGGCGGGACTGCTCTACAATGAGCAGTTCTTC
CDR3aa: CASRAGLLYNEQFF

abundance: once
d_gene: -
j_gene: TRBJ1-5
v_gene: TRBV7-6
CDR3nt: TGTGCCAGCAGCTTATTGACCGGGGGGAATCAGCCCCAGCATTTT
CDR3aa: CASSLLTGGNQPQHF

abundance: -
d_gene: -
j_gene: TRBJ2-7
v_gene: TRBV4-3
CDR3nt: TGCGCCAGCAGCCAAGGAGGGGCCTCAATATACGAGCAGTACTTC
CDR3aa: CASSQGGASIYEQYF

abundance: -
d_gene: -
j_gene: TRBJ1-1
v_gene: TRBV7-9
CDR3nt: TGTGCCAGCAGGGAGAGGGGCACTGAAGCTTTCTTT
CDR3aa: CASRERGTEAFF

abundance: -
d_gene: -
j_gene: TRBJ2-1
v_gene: TRBV7-9
CDR3nt: TGTGCCAGCAGCTTATTAACGGGGATCTACAATGAGCAGTTCTTC
CDR3aa: CASSLLTGIYNEQFF

abundance: -
d_gene: -
j_gene: TRBJ1-1
v_gene: TRBV4-3
CDR3nt: TGCGCCAGCAGCCAAGAATTCACGGGTGAAGCTTTCTTT
CDR3aa: CASSQEFTGEAFF

abundance: -
d_gene: TRBD1
j_gene: TRBJ2-7
v_gene: TRBV29-1
CDR3nt: TGCAGCGTTGATGGCGAGGGACAGGGGCCCTACGAGCAGTACTTC
CDR3aa: CSVDGEGQGPYEQYF

abundance: -
d_gene: -
j_gene: TRBJ1-4
v_gene: TRBV7-8
CDR3nt: TGTGCCAGCAGCGTTTCCAGGATAACTAATGAAAAACTGTTTTTT
CDR3aa: CASSVSRITNEKLFF

abundance: once
d_gene: TRBD1
j_gene: TRBJ1-3
v_gene: TRBV7-2
CDR3nt: TGTGCCAGCAGCCCGGGGACAGGGGCTGGAAACACCATATATTTT
CDR3aa: CASSPGTGAGNTIYF

abundance: -
d_gene: -
j_gene: TRBJ2-5
v_gene: TRBV7-2
CDR3nt: TGTGCCAGCAGCTTATCTATAATCGGGGGAAGGGAAGAGACCCAGTACTTC
CDR3aa: CASSLSIIGGREETQYF

abundance: -
d_gene: -
j_gene: TRBJ2-5
v_gene: TRBV29-1
CDR3nt: TGCAGCCCAAGGGAGGGGGGGGCCGGGAAGACCCAGTACTTC
CDR3aa: CSPREGGAGKTQYF

abundance: few
d_gene: TRBD1
j_gene: TRBJ2-2
v_gene: TRBV27
CDR3nt: TGTGCCAGCAGTCCCTGGACAGGGGGACGATTCGGGGAGCTGTTTTTT
CDR3aa: CASSPWTGGRFGELFF

abundance: -
d_gene: -
j_gene: TRBJ1-1
v_gene: TRBV18
CDR3nt: TGTGCCAGCTCACCGACAGGTCTGAACACTGAAGCTTTCTTT
CDR3aa: CASSPTGLNTEAFF

abundance: -
d_gene: TRBD1
j_gene: TRBJ2-3
v_gene: TRBV7-9
CDR3nt: TGTGCCAGCACTTGGACAGGGGGCACAGATACGCAGTATTTT
CDR3aa: CASTWTGGTDTQYF

abundance: -
d_gene: -
j_gene: TRBJ2-7
v_gene: TRBV5-1
CDR3nt: TGCGCCAGCAGCTTGCTTGCGATCCGAGCCCACGAGCAGTACTTC
CDR3aa: CASSLLAIRAHEQYF

abundance: -
d_gene: TRBD1
j_gene: TRBJ1-2
v_gene: TRBV6-6
CDR3nt: TGTGCCAGCAGTTACCAGGGGGACTATGGCTACACCTTC
CDR3aa: CASSYQGDYGYTF

abundance: -
d_gene: -
j_gene: TRBJ1-1
v_gene: TRBV6-5
CDR3nt: TGTGCCAGCAGTTGGGCGACAGGAAACACTGAAGCTTTCTTT
CDR3aa: CASSWATGNTEAFF

abundance: -
d_gene: TRBD2
j_gene: TRBJ2-2
v_gene: TRBV7-9
CDR3nt: TGTGCCAGCAGCCCTAGACTAGCGGGAGACCAAAGAAACACCGGGGAGCTGTTTTTT
CDR3aa: CASSPRLAGDQRNTGELFF

abundance: few
d_gene: -
j_gene: TRBJ1-3
v_gene: TRBV10-1
CDR3nt: TGCGCCAGATCCCGGGCGGATCCCTCTGGAAACACCATATATTTT
CDR3aa: CARSRADPSGNTIYF

abundance: -
d_gene: -
j_gene: TRBJ2-3
v_gene: TRBV5-1
CDR3nt: TGCGCCAGCAGCTTCGGACACTCGACCACAGATACGCAGTATTTT
CDR3aa: CASSFGHSTTDTQYF

abundance: -
d_gene: -
j_gene: TRBJ1-1
v_gene: TRBV7-9
CDR3nt: TGTGCCAGCAGCTTAGCGCTGGGGGGGAACACTGAAGCTTTCTTT
CDR3aa: CASSLALGGNTEAFF

abundance: -
d_gene: -
j_gene: TRBJ2-2
v_gene: TRBV4-2
CDR3nt: TGTGCCAGCAGCCAAGCTCACCTCACCGGGGAGCTGTTTTTT
CDR3aa: CASSQAHLTGELFF

abundance: -
d_gene: TRBD1
j_gene: TRBJ2-1
v_gene: TRBV4-2
CDR3nt: TGTGCCAGCAGCCAAGACCCGGGACAGGGTATTAGTAATGAGCAGTTCTTC
CDR3aa: CASSQDPGQGISNEQFF

abundance: -
d_gene: TRBD1
j_gene: TRBJ2-7
v_gene: TRBV27
CDR3nt: TGTGCCAGCAGACCGGGACAGAGCTACGAGCAGTACTTC
CDR3aa: CASRPGQSYEQYF

abundance: -
d_gene: -
j_gene: TRBJ2-2
v_gene: TRBV9
CDR3nt: TGTGCCAGCAGCGTAGTGGGGTCCACCGGGGAGCTGTTTTTT
CDR3aa: CASSVVGSTGELFF

abundance: -
d_gene: -
j_gene: TRBJ2-7
v_gene: TRBV11-2
CDR3nt: TGTGCCAGCAGCTTATCAGGGGGGGAGTATGGGTGGTACGAGCAGTACTTC
CDR3aa: CASSLSGGEYGWYEQYF

abundance: -
d_gene: -
j_gene: TRBJ2-7
v_gene: TRBV6-5
CDR3nt: TGTGCCAGCGCGCGGGGAAGGGCCTACGAGCAGTACTTC
CDR3aa: CASARGRAYEQYF

abundance: -
d_gene: TRBD2
j_gene: TRBJ2-5
v_gene: TRBV7-9
CDR3nt: TGTGCCAGCAGCTTCACTAGCGGGAGGACAGAGACCCAGTACTTC
CDR3aa: CASSFTSGRTETQYF

abundance: -
d_gene: -
j_gene: TRBJ1-2
v_gene: TRBV19
CDR3nt: TGTGCCAGTAGTATTGCACAAAACTATGGCTACACCTTC
CDR3aa: CASSIAQNYGYTF

abundance: -
d_gene: TRBD2
j_gene: TRBJ2-7
v_gene: TRBV6-5
CDR3nt: TGTGCCAGCAGGATTGATGGACTAGTCAACGAGCAGTACTTC
CDR3aa: CASRIDGLVNEQYF

abundance: -
d_gene: TRBD1
j_gene: TRBJ2-1
v_gene: TRBV7-2
CDR3nt: TGTGCCAGCAGCCCGGCGGGGACAGGGCGGGATGAGCAGTTCTTC
CDR3aa: CASSPAGTGRDEQFF

abundance: -
d_gene: -
j_gene: TRBJ2-3
v_gene: TRBV4-3
CDR3nt: TGCGCCAGCAGCCCGGCGGGGGCGCGAGGGGATACGCAGTATTTT
CDR3aa: CASSPAGARGDTQYF

abundance: -
d_gene: TRBD2
j_gene: TRBJ2-5
v_gene: TRBV5-1
CDR3nt: TGCGCCAGCAGCTCGGGGGGGCGAGAAGAGACCCAGTACTTC
CDR3aa: CASSSGGREETQYF

abundance: few
d_gene: TRBD1
j_gene: TRBJ1-1
v_gene: TRBV11-2
CDR3nt: TGTGCCAGCAGCTTAGCAAGGGGGCCTGGAGCAGCTTTCTTT
CDR3aa: CASSLARGPGAAFF

abundance: -
d_gene: TRBD1
j_gene: TRBJ2-7
v_gene: TRBV6-5
CDR3nt: TGTGCCAGCAGTTACTCGATGGGACAGTCCCCTAACGAGCAGTACTTC
CDR3aa: CASSYSMGQSPNEQYF

abundance: -
d_gene: -
j_gene: TRBJ1-4
v_gene: TRBV2
CDR3nt: TGTGCCAGCAGGAATCAGAATTTGGCCACTAATGAAAAACTGTTTTTT
CDR3aa: CASRNQNLATNEKLFF

abundance: -
d_gene: -
j_gene: TRBJ2-1
v_gene: TRBV15
CDR3nt: TGTGCCACCAGCAGAGAGGACCAGAGCTCCTACAATGAGCAGTTCTTC
CDR3aa: CATSREDQSSYNEQFF

abundance: -
d_gene: -
j_gene: TRBJ2-7
v_gene: TRBV10-3
CDR3nt: TGTGCCATCAGCGGACGGGACCCCCGCTCCTACGAGCAGTACTTC
CDR3aa: CAISGRDPRSYEQYF

abundance: once
d_gene: -
j_gene: TRBJ2-1
v_gene: TRBV29-1
CDR3nt: TGCAGCGTTGAACATATCTACAATGAGCAGTTCTTC
CDR3aa: CSVEHIYNEQFF

abundance: -
d_gene: -
j_gene: TRBJ2-7
v_gene: TRBV6-5
CDR3nt: TGTGCCAGCAGTTACAGGGCTGGGAGCTCCTACGAGCAGTACTTC
CDR3aa: CASSYRAGSSYEQYF

abundance: -
d_gene: TRBD2
j_gene: TRBJ2-3
v_gene: TRBV7-2
CDR3nt: TGTGCCAGCAGCTTTAGCGGGGGGGCCGTTCATACGCAGTATTTT
CDR3aa: CASSFSGGAVHTQYF

abundance: -
d_gene: -
j_gene: TRBJ1-1
v_gene: TRBV7-9
CDR3nt: TGTGCCAGCAGCCTACAGGGAAACACTGAAGCTTTCTTT
CDR3aa: CASSLQGNTEAFF

abundance: -
d_gene: TRBD2
j_gene: TRBJ2-1
v_gene: TRBV7-9
CDR3nt: TGTGCCAGCAGCCTACTAGCGTATAAGGTGTTCTTC
CDR3aa: CASSLLAYKVFF

abundance: few
d_gene: TRBD1
j_gene: TRBJ1-5
v_gene: TRBV5-8
CDR3nt: TGTGCCAGCAGCATGGGGGACAGGGGAGACCAGCCCCAGCATTTT
CDR3aa: CASSMGDRGDQPQHF

abundance: -
d_gene: -
j_gene: TRBJ1-2
v_gene: TRBV5-1
CDR3nt: TGCGCCAGCAGCTTGACAGGAGGATTATATGGCTACACCTTC
CDR3aa: CASSLTGGLYGYTF

abundance: -
d_gene: -
j_gene: TRBJ2-3
v_gene: TRBV4-2
CDR3nt: TGTGCCAGCAGCCAAGGGTCAGGAGGCTCGGCCGATACGCAGTATTTT
CDR3aa: CASSQGSGGSADTQYF

abundance: -
d_gene: -
j_gene: TRBJ2-1
v_gene: TRBV6-5
CDR3nt: TGTGCCAGCAGCTCCACCGAAGGGAATGAGCAGTTCTTC
CDR3aa: CASSSTEGNEQFF

abundance: -
d_gene: -
j_gene: TRBJ2-1
v_gene: TRBV9
CDR3nt: TGTGCCAGCAGCGTAGATTGGAAGGGGGCCTACAATGAGCAGTTCTTC
CDR3aa: CASSVDWKGAYNEQFF

abundance: -
d_gene: -
j_gene: TRBJ1-3
v_gene: TRBV14
CDR3nt: TGTGCCAGCAGCCACCGGGCCTCCCAGGGGAACACCATATATTTT
CDR3aa: CASSHRASQGNTIYF